The entry below describes one T cell receptor (beta chain). Antigen: not known. Per donor, one heparinised blood draw averaged roughly 110 mL. Cell sorting via CD45RO/CCR7/CD25/CD127/CD95/CD27 was performed to obtain CD4+ naive, central memory, regulatory and stem cell-like memory cells. The data derive from a study of beta chain features in type 1 diabetes. General study results and limits: Overrepresentation of cells with high TCR expression could result from cDNA sequencing. In every one of the four CD4+ subsets, TCRB CDR3s were moderately but significantly shorter in Type 1 diabetes patients. Whether TCRB rearrangement is influenced by HLA type was left unresolved in this analysis.

Expressed TCRB transcripts were sequenced because the entire RNA isolate underwent reverse transcription. Clones were sequenced by immunoSEQ multiplex PCR, and TCRdb holds only the in-frame ones, with some missing. The repertoire consists of roughly 730,000 clones, with 10% to 15% occurring once and the leading ten covering 0.02% to 0.025%. Specimen: naive CD4+ T cells from blood. This TCR was sampled from a man younger than 30 with type 1 diabetes.

The CDR3 is CASSGSSGGSAFEQYF. The DNA of the CDR3 is TGTGCCAGCAGCGGATCTTCCGGAGGGTCAGCTTTCGAGCAGTACTTC. The rearrangement links TRBV9 to TRBJ2-7; weak D call: TRBD2 (6 bases). Germline values: CDR1 SGDLS, CDR2 YYNGEE. CDR3 length: 16 residues. V lost 3 bases and J lost 6, with 22 bases in between.